The sequence of this T cell receptor beta chain was determined in a study of shared clonotypes between healthy human individuals. Overall study context: CD8 memory received one plate per donor, CD8 naive two, CD4 memory three and CD4 naive three. Study observations and caveats: Clonotype sharing levels among donors were expected to vary with sequencing depth.

This table comes from immunoSEQ multiplex PCR, and its TCRdb copy is limited to in-frame clones, with some not included. The data hold about 1.5 million clones, with 95% to 99% observed a single time. In regard to this clone: Its matching antigen is unknown.

Looked up from germline, CDR1 is SGDLS and CDR2 is YYNGEE. The CDR3 has 13 amino acids. V was clipped by 4 bases and J by 3 bases, with 11 bases between them. The sample consisted of naive CD4+ T cells sorted from blood. Subset given: CD45RA+ positively selected. The TCR was taken from a man in his thirties or forties in good health. The V and J genes are TRBV9 and TRBJ2-7, with no clear D. The CDR3 reads CASSPRTNYEQYF. The CDR3 DNA reads as TGTGCCAGCAGCCCTCGGACCAACTACGAGCAGTACTTC.